A single sample gave rise to the 26 T cell receptor beta chains below, sequenced in a study of T cell responses to AZD1222 COVID-19 vaccine. Sequenced by immunoSEQ multiplex PCR; TCRdb stores in-frame clones only, minus some. The table lists some 150,000 clones, 85% to 95% of them singletons. The sample consisted of peripheral blood, taken on day 0 of MenACWY control vaccination. Every receptor here comes from an adult in good health.

The chain uses TRBV4-1 and TRBJ1-1, with unresolved D. The V gene lost 0 bases and the J gene lost 2 bases, with 10 bases spanning the gap. CDR1 and CDR2 (germline): MGHRA, YSYEKL. The length of the CDR3 is 15 residues. The CDR3: CASSQDERPNTEAFF. DNA for the CDR3: TGCGCCAGCAGCCAAGATGAGCGGCCTAACACTGAAGCTTTCTTT.

V gene TRBV28 combines with J gene TRBJ2-3; 8 positions agree with TRBD2. CDR1 and CDR2 (germline): MDHEN, SYDVKM. J gave up 6 bases and V 5 bases, and 10 bases lay outside the gene matches. CDR3 length equals 15 residues. The CDR3 region has the DNA TGTGCCAGCAGTCCCTTCGGGAGGGGTACTGATACGCAGTATTTT. Translating gives CASSPFGRGTDTQYF.

V is TRBV11-2 and J is TRBJ2-5, with no clear D. CDR1 and CDR2 from the germline V gene are SGHAT and FQNNGV. The CDR3 sequence is 12 residues long. The V gene lost 5 bases and the J gene lost 5 bases, with 9 bases spanning the gap. This CDR3 is CASSTVGETQYF. For the CDR3, the DNA is TGTGCCAGCAGCACCGTCGGCGAGACCCAGTACTTC.

The rearrangement joins TRBV5-5 to TRBJ2-3, with TRBD2 identical over 13 bases. The V segment lost 5 bases and the J segment 1 base; nucleotides outside the gene matches: 7. In germline, CDR1 is SGHKS, CDR2 YYEKEE (reference sequence). The CDR3 has 17 residues. CDR3 bases: TGTGCCAGCAGTGTCACGGGACTAGCGGGGCGCACAGATACGCAGTATTTT. Its protein is CASSVTGLAGRTDTQYF. Complete variable domain (other parts from reference TRBV5-5 and TRBJ2-3): DAGVTQSPTHLIKTRGQQVTLRCSPISGHKSVSWYQQVLGQGPQFIFQYYEKEERGRGNFPDRFSARQFPNYSSELNVNALLLGDSALYLCASSVTGLAGRTDTQYFGPGTRLTVL.

The chain is built from TRBV28 and TRBJ1-2; TRBD1 matches at 7 bases. This CDR3 contains 13 residues. V lost 6 bases and J lost 4; bases outside the gene matches: 5. CDR1 and CDR2 from the germline V gene are MDHEN and SYDVKM. Written as DNA, the CDR3 is TGTGCCAGCAGGGTCAGACAGGGCTATGGCTACACCTTC. This codes for CASRVRQGYGYTF.

This rearrangement joins TRBV2 to TRBJ2-7, with D tentatively TRBD2 (6 bases). V lost 8 bases and J 0 bases, leaving 14 bases between the germline ends. CDR3 length equals 14 residues. Germline V gene data show CDR1 as SNHLY and CDR2 as FYNNEI. CDR3 sequence reads: CASQDGGTSYEQYF. In DNA form, the CDR3 reads TGTGCCAGCCAGGACGGCGGGACCTCCTACGAGCAGTACTTC.

V and J are TRBV12-3 or TRBV12-4 and TRBJ2-2, with no clear D. This CDR3 comprises 13 residues. V was clipped by 9 bases and J by 4 bases, with 12 bases between them. This chain's CDR3 is CASTGASTGELFF. The CDR3 DNA reads as TGTGCCAGTACTGGAGCGAGCACCGGGGAGCTGTTTTTT.

The chain combines TRBV4-1 with TRBJ1-2; TRBD1 matches at 7 bases. The CDR3 is made up of 13 amino acids. V lost 3 bases, J lost 2 bases, and 0 bases stayed unmatched. Germline V gives CDR1 MGHRA, CDR2 YSYEKL. The CDR3 sequence is CASSQTGNYGYTF. As DNA, the CDR3 is TGCGCCAGCAGCCAGACAGGGAACTATGGCTACACCTTC.

The CDR3 coding sequence is TGTGCCAGCCAACCTGGGCTAGCACCCTACAATGAGCAGTTCTTC. Protein: CASQPGLAPYNEQFF. The rearrangement uses TRBV7-9 and TRBJ2-1, with D perhaps matching TRBD2 (5 bases). Germline CDR1 reads SEHNR; CDR2 reads FQNEAQ (reference sequence). This CDR3 has 15 residues. Trimming left V 8 bases short and J 2 bases short, with 16 bases between.

This chain joins TRBV6-5 and TRBJ2-5; D gene uncertain. Between the trimmed V and J ends, which lost 8 bases and 2 bases, there was a span of 9 bases. CDR1 MNHEY and CDR2 SVGAGI come from the germline V gene. The CDR3 is 12 amino acids. CDR3 amino acids: CASGLPQETQYF. DNA for the CDR3: TGTGCCAGCGGGTTGCCTCAAGAGACCCAGTACTTC.

The chain employs TRBV18 and TRBJ1-1, with no clear D. V lost 8 bases and J lost 0, with 10 bases in between. This CDR3 is built from 13 residues. Germline V CDR1 and CDR2: KGHSH, LQKENI. The DNA of the CDR3 is TGTGCCAGCAAAGGAGATATGAACACTGAAGCTTTCTTT. This codes for CASKGDMNTEAFF. Full variable domain (outside the CDR3, taken from reference TRBV18 and TRBJ1-1): NAGVMQNPRHLVRRRGQEARLRCSPMKGHSHVYWYRQLPEEGLKFMVYLQKENIIDESGMPKERFSAEFPKEGPSILRIQQVVRGDSAAYFCASKGDMNTEAFFGQGTRLTVV.

The CDR3 spells CSAFGGSGTEAFF. In nucleotides, the CDR3 is TGCAGCGCATTCGGAGGGTCTGGCACTGAAGCTTTCTTT. The rearrangement joins TRBV29-1 to TRBJ1-1, with unresolved D. This CDR3 contains 13 residues. The V end was cut by 7 bases, the J end by 4 bases, with 16 bases between. In germline, CDR1 is SQVTM, CDR2 ANQGSEA.

The chain has TRBV9 and TRBJ2-1; 11 bases are shared with TRBD2. The V and J ends lost 3 bases and 6 bases, in that order; junction bases with no gene match: 14. The CDR3 has 18 residues. Looked up from germline, CDR1 is SGDLS and CDR2 is YYNGEE. The CDR3 DNA follows: TGTGCCAGCAGCGCGCCACTCGCCGGGACTAGCGGACCCAATGAGCAGTTCTTC. Protein: CASSAPLAGTSGPNEQFF.

The genes are TRBV2 and TRBJ1-2, with D unclear. Trimming took 3 bases from V and 6 from J, leaving 14 bases between them. Germline CDR1 is SNHLY and CDR2 is FYNNEI. This CDR3 is 14 amino acids long. For the CDR3, the DNA is TGTGCCAGCAGTGATTCCATACCATTGGATGGCTACACCTTC. Encoded protein: CASSDSIPLDGYTF.

CDR3 sequence (DNA): TGTGCGTTGGGAGGGGGAAGTGAGGAGACCCAGTACTTC. It codes for CALGGGSEETQYF. This chain joins TRBV28 and TRBJ2-5, with D possibly being TRBD2 (7 bases). This CDR3 is built from 13 residues. Germline loops: CDR1 MDHEN, CDR2 SYDVKM.

The gene calls are TRBV4-3 and TRBJ2-3; 7 bases agree with TRBD2. CDR3 size: 15 residues. Looked up from germline, CDR1 is LGHNA and CDR2 is YSLEER. The ends lost 1 base at V and 3 bases at J; junction bases unmatched: 4. The CDR3 sequence: CASSQVLGGTDTQYF. The CDR3, as DNA: TGCGCCAGCAGCCAAGTACTCGGGGGGACAGATACGCAGTATTTT.

This clone occurred once. This rearrangement joins TRBV7-2 to TRBJ2-2; D gene ambiguous. This CDR3 comprises 15 residues. From germline, CDR1 is SGHTA and CDR2 FQGNSA. V was clipped by 1 base and J by 5 bases, with 11 bases between them. The CDR3 nucleotides read TGTGCCAGCAGCTTAGGTGCGACGGTAACCGGGGAGCTGTTTTTT. Its protein is CASSLGATVTGELFF.

The chain recombines TRBV5-1 with TRBJ2-1; unclear D gene. The CDR3 is made up of 14 amino acids. In germline, CDR1 is SGHRS, CDR2 YFSETQ. The V end lost 0 bases, the J end lost 2 bases, and 6 bases lay between the germline ends. CDR3 in amino acids: CASSLGTTYNEQFF. The CDR3 DNA reads as TGCGCCAGCAGCTTGGGGACGACCTACAATGAGCAGTTCTTC.

The chain is built from TRBV30 and TRBJ2-1; 7 positions agree with TRBD2. The CDR3 runs 15 residues. J gave up 4 bases and V 0 bases, and 6 bases lay outside the gene matches. The germline V gene encodes CDR1 GTSNPN and CDR2 SVGIG (reference sequence). The CDR3 coding sequence is TGTGCCTGGAGTGTAACGAGCGGGGCGTACAATGAGCAGTTCTTC. It yields the protein CAWSVTSGAYNEQFF.

CDR3 sequence: CASSITAHTEAFF. For the CDR3, the DNA is TGTGCCAGTAGTATTACAGCCCACACTGAAGCTTTCTTT. The chain uses TRBV19 and TRBJ1-1; D gene unclear. The CDR3 contains 13 residues. Germline CDR1 is LNHDA and CDR2 is SQIVND (reference sequence). Trimming left V 3 bases short and J 3 bases short, with 8 bases between.

The chain employs TRBV6-5 and TRBJ2-1, with 7 bases that match TRBD2. This CDR3 is 15 amino acids long. The V gene end was trimmed by 8 bases and the J gene end by 5 bases; junction bases not matched to a gene: 12. Per the germline V gene, CDR1 is MNHEY and CDR2 is SVGAGI. The CDR3 region has the DNA TGTGCCAGCCTCCGGGGGGTAGCAGACAACAATGAGCAGTTCTTC. It is translated as CASLRGVADNNEQFF.

The gene calls are TRBV6-5 and TRBJ1-5, with D possibly TRBD1 on 6 matching bases. Looked up from germline, CDR1 is MNHEY and CDR2 is SVGAGI. CDR3 length: 14 amino acids. Trimming removed 6 bases from V and 3 bases from J, with 12 bases in between. CDR3 DNA: TGTGCCAGCAGCCAAACAGGGCTCAATCAGCCCCAGCATTTT. Translation gives CASSQTGLNQPQHF.

This clone has just a few counts. The genes are TRBV19 and TRBJ1-1; unclear D gene. V lost 7 bases to trimming and J lost 2 bases, with 11 bases between them. CDR1 and CDR2 (germline): LNHDA, SQIVND (reference sequence). This CDR3 comprises 13 residues. The DNA of the CDR3 is TGTGCCAGTAATGGTGGGGTAAACACTGAAGCTTTCTTT. Amino acids: CASNGGVNTEAFF.

This clone appeared a single time. The chain couples TRBV7-3 to TRBJ2-3; 15 bases fit TRBD2. Losses at the gene ends were 4 bases for V and 7 bases for J; bases not matched to a gene: 9. The CDR3 consists of 17 residues. The germline gives CDR1 SGHTA, CDR2 FQGTGA. CDR3 in DNA: TGTGCCAGCAGCTCTTCCGGACTAGCGGGGGGGATGAATACGCAGTATTTT. As protein: CASSSSGLAGGMNTQYF.

The CDR3 loop is CASSQDWAVHGYTF. In DNA, the CDR3 is TGTGCCAGCAGCCAAGATTGGGCAGTACATGGCTACACCTTC. The chain couples TRBV4-2 to TRBJ1-2; D not resolved. In germline, CDR1 is LGHNA, CDR2 YNFKEQ. V lost 0 bases and J 6 bases, leaving 11 bases between the germline ends. CDR3 length: 14 residues.

This clone has only one observation. V gene TRBV19 combines with J gene TRBJ1-2; D is ambiguous. Germline lookup yields CDR1 LNHDA and CDR2 SQIVND (reference sequence). This CDR3 region has 19 residues. Trimming removed 2 bases from V and 0 bases from J, with 22 bases in between. Here the CDR3 reads CASSISRITRTTTNYGYTF. The CDR3 nucleotides are TGTGCCAGTAGTATAAGCCGGATAACTCGGACTACAACTAACTATGGCTACACCTTC.